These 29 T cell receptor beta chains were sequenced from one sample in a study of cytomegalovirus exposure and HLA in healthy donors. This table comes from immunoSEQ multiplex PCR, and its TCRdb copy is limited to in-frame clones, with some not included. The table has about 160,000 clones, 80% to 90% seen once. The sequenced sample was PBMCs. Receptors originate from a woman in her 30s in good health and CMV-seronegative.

CDR3 in amino acids: CSASSGNEQFF. CDR3 DNA: TGCAGTGCGTCTAGTGGCAATGAGCAGTTCTTC. The rearrangement joins TRBV20-1 to TRBJ2-1; D remains unclear. CDR1 DFQATT and CDR2 SNEGSKA come from the germline V gene (reference sequence). V lost 6 bases, J lost 6 bases, and 9 bases lay in between. This CDR3 has 11 amino acids.

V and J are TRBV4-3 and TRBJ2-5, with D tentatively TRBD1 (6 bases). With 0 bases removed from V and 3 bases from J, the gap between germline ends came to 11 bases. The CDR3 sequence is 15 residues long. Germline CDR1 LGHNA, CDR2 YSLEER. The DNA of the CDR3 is TGCGCCAGCAGCCAAGATCTCAGGGGAAAAGAGACCCAGTACTTC. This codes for CASSQDLRGKETQYF.

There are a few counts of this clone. The CDR3 nucleotides are TGTGCCAGCAGTGAAGGACACCCGTCACCCCTCCACTTT. Its protein is CASSEGHPSPLHF. The V gene is TRBV6-4, the J gene TRBJ1-6; perhaps TRBD1 as D (5 bases). V lost 3 bases and J lost 10, with 10 bases in between. Germline loops: CDR1 MRHNA, CDR2 SNTAGT. The CDR3 consists of 13 residues.

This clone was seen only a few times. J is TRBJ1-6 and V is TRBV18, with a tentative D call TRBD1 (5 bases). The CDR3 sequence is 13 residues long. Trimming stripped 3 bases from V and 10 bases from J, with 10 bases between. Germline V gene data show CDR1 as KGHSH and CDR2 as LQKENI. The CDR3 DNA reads TGTGCCAGCTCACCTCTGAGGGACTCACCCCTCCACTTT. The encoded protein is CASSPLRDSPLHF.

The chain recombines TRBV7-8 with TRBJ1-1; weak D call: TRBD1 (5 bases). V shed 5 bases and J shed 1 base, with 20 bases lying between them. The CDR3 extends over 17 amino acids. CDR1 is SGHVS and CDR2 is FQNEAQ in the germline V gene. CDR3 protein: CASSPGDLGQKNTEAFF. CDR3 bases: TGTGCCAGCAGCCCGGGGGATTTAGGGCAGAAGAACACTGAAGCTTTCTTT.

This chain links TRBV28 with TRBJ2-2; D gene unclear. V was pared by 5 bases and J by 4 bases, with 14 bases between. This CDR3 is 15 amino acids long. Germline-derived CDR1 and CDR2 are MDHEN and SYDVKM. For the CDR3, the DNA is TGTGCCAGCAGTGAAAGTTCCATCCGCACCGGGGAGCTGTTTTTT. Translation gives CASSESSIRTGELFF.

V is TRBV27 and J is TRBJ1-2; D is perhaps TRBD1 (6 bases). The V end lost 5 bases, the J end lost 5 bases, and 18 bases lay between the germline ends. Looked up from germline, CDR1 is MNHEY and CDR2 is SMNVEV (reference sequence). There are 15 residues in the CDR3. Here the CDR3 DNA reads TGTGCCAGCAGTCCTGACGGGGGGGCGGGATATGGCTACACCTTC. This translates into CASSPDGGAGYGYTF.

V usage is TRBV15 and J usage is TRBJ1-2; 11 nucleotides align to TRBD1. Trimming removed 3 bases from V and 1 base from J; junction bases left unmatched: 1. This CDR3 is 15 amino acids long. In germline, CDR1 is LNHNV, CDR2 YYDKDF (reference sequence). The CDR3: CATSRGQGGNYGYTF. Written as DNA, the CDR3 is TGTGCCACCAGCAGGGGACAGGGGGGTAACTATGGCTACACCTTC.

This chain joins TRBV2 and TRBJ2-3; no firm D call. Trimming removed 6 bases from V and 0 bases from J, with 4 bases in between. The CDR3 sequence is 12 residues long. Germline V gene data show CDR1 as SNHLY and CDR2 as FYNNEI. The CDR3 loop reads CASRASTDTQYF. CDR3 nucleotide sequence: TGTGCCAGCAGGGCCAGCACAGATACGCAGTATTTT.

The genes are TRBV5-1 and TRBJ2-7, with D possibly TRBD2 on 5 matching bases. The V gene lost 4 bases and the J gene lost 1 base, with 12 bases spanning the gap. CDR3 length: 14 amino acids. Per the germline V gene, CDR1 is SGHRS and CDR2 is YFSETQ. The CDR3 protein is CASSLSGTSYEQYF. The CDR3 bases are TGCGCCAGCAGCCTGTCGGGAACGTCCTACGAGCAGTACTTC.

The CDR3 protein is CAWTVRHTNRAGNTIYF. CDR3 nucleotide sequence: TGTGCCTGGACCGTACGACACACCAATAGGGCTGGAAACACCATATATTTT. The J gene is TRBJ1-3, the V gene TRBV30, with D hard to call. The CDR3 has 17 residues. From germline, CDR1 is GTSNPN and CDR2 SVGIG (reference sequence). V was pared by 4 bases and J by 2 bases, with 21 bases between.

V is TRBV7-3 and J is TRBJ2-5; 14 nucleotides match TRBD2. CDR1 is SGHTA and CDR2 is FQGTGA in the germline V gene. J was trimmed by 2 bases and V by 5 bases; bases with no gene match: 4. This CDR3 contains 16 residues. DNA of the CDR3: TGTGCCAGCAGCAGTAGACTAGCGGGGGGGCAAGAGACCCAGTACTTC. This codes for CASSSRLAGGQETQYF.

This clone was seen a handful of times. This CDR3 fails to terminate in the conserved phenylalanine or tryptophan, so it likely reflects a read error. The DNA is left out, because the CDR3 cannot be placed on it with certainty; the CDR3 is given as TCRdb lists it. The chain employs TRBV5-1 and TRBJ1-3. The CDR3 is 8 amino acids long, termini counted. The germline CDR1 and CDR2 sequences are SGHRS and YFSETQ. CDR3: CAIRTPPV.

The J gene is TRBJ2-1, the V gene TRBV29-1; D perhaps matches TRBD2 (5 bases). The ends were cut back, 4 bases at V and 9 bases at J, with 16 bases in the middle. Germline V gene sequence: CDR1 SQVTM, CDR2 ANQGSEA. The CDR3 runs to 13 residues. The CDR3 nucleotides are TGCAGCGTTGGCGGGCCGACTGGAGGTGAGCAGTTCTTC. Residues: CSVGGPTGGEQFF.

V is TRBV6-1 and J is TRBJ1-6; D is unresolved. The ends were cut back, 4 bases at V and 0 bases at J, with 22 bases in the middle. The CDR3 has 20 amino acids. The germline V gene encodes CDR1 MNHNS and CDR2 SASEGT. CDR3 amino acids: CASSATTLREISSYNSPLHF. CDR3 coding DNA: TGTGCCAGCAGTGCAACCACCTTAAGAGAGATCAGCTCCTATAATTCACCCCTCCACTTT.

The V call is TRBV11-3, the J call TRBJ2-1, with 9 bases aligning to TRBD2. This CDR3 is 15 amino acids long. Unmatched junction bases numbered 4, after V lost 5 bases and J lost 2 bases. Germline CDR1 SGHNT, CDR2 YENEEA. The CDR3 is CASSPGTSPYNEQFF. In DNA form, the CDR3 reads TGTGCCAGCAGCCCCGGGACTAGCCCCTACAATGAGCAGTTCTTC.

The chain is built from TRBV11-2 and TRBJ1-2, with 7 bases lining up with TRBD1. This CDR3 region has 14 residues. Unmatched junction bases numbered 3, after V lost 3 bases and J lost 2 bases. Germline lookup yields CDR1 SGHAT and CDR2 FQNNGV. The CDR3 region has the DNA TGTGCCAGCAGCTTGGGACAGATCAACTATGGCTACACCTTC. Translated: CASSLGQINYGYTF.

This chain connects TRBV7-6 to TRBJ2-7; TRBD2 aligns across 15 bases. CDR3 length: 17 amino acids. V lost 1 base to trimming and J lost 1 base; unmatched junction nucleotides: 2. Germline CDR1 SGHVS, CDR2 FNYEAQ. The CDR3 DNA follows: TGTGCCAGCAGCTTAGAAGGACTAGCGGGAGGGTCCTACGAGCAGTACTTC. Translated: CASSLEGLAGGSYEQYF.

Here the CDR3 reads CASSQEAASSYNEQFF. For the CDR3, the DNA is TGCGCCAGCAGCCAAGAAGCTGCCAGCTCCTACAATGAGCAGTTCTTC. The chain recombines TRBV4-3 with TRBJ2-1, with D hard to call. Germline lookup yields CDR1 LGHNA and CDR2 YSLEER. V lost 0 bases, J lost 0 bases, and 9 bases lay in between. CDR3 length: 16 amino acids.

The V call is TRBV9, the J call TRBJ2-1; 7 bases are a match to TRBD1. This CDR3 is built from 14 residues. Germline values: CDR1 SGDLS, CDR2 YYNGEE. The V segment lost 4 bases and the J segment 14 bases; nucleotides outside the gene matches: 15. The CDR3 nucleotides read TGTGCCAGCAGCCCTTCCTGGGACAGTCAAAAAAAGTTCTTC. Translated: CASSPSWDSQKKFF.

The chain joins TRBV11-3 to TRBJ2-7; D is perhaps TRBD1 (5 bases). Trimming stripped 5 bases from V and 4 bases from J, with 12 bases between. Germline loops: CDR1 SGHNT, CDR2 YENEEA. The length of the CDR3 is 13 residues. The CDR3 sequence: CASSPGHRYEQYF. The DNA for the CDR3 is TGTGCCAGCAGCCCTGGACATCGGTACGAGCAGTACTTC.

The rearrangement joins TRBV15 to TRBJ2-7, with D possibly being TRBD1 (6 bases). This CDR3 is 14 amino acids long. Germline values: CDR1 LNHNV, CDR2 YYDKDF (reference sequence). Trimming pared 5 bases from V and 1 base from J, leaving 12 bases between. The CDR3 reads CATSLPGESYEQYF. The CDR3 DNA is TGTGCCACCAGCTTGCCAGGGGAGTCCTACGAGCAGTACTTC.

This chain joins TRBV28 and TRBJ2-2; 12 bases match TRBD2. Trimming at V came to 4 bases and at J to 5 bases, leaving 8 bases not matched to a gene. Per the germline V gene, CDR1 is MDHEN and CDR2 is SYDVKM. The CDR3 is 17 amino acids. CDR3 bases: TGTGCCAGCAGTTCGACGACTAGCGGGAGAGGGACCGGGGAGCTGTTTTTT. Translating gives CASSSTTSGRGTGELFF.

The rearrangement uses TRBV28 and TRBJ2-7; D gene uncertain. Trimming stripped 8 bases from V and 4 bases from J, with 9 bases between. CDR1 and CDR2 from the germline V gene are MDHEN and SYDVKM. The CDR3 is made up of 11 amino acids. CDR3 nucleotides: TGTGCCAGCGCCCTACAATACGAGCAGTACTTC. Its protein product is CASALQYEQYF.

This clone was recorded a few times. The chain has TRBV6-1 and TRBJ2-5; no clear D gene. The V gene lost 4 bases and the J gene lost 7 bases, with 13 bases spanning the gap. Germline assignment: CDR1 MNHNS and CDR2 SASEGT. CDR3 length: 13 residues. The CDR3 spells CASSANAMGTQYF. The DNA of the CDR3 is TGTGCCAGCAGTGCTAACGCGATGGGGACCCAGTACTTC.

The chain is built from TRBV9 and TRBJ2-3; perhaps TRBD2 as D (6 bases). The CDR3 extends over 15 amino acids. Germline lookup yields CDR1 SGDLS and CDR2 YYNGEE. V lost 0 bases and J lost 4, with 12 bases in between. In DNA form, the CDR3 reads TGTGCCAGCAGCGTAGGTCTAGCGAGCCCAGATACGCAGTATTTT. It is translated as CASSVGLASPDTQYF.

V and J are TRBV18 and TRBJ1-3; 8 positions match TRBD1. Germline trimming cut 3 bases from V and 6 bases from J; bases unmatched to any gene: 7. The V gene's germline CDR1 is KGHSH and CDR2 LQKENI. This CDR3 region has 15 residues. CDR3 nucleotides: TGTGCCAGCTCACCGGACAGGGACTTGGAAAACACCATATATTTT. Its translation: CASSPDRDLENTIYF.

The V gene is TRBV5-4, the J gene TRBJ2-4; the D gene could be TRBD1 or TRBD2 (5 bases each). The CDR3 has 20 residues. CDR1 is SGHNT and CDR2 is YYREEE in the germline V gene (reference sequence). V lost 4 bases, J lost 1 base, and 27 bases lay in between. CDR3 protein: CASSSLGVDRARLAKNIQYF. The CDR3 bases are TGTGCCAGCAGCAGCTTGGGGGTCGACCGGGCCCGTTTGGCCAAAAACATTCAGTACTTC.

CDR3 sequence reads: CASSSGLAGGYTDTQYF. CDR3 coding DNA: TGTGCCAGCAGCTCCGGACTAGCGGGAGGGTACACAGATACGCAGTATTTT. The chain couples TRBV5-4 to TRBJ2-3, with TRBD2 identical over 15 bases. J gave up 2 bases and V 3 bases, and 4 bases lay outside the gene matches. The CDR3 spans 17 residues. Germline V gene sequence: CDR1 SGHNT, CDR2 YYREEE (reference sequence).